This record concerns one TCR beta chain sequence. The target antigen is unknown. The CDR3 covers 17 residues. The J segment lost 1 base and the V segment lost 7 bases, leaving 14 bases of the junction unmatched. In germline, CDR1 is WNHNN, CDR2 SYGVQD (reference sequence). Thymus specimens were resections from corrective heart surgery. Here immunoSEQ multiplex PCR was the method, and the copy in TCRdb shows in-frame clones only, minus some. Here the sample spans about 78,000 clones, nearly 98% being singletons. The sample is drawn from a study of human thymus T cells. Findings and limits, study-wide: There appeared to be biased usage of V and J genes in thymic and blood repertoires.

The chain recombines TRBV10-1 with TRBJ2-7; the match to TRBD1 covers 9 bases. The sequenced material came from thymus tissue. This receptor was obtained from a boy under two years old with a congenital heart defect but otherwise immunologically healthy. The CDR3 DNA sequence: TGCGCCAGCATAGCACGCTCGGCTGGGACAGGGTCCTACGAGCAGTACTTC. Translating gives CASIARSAGTGSYEQYF.